This T cell receptor (beta chain) was identified in a study of T cells after yellow fever vaccination. Each CDR3 protein is one row after TCRdb ran MiXCR on the 5' RACE reads. There are fewer than 450,000 distinct CDR3 sequences in the sample; roughly 12% occur only once, and more than 15% lies in the top ten. The CDR3 runs to 15 residues. Germline trimming cut 5 bases from V and 4 bases from J; bases unmatched to any gene: 5. Germline V CDR1 and CDR2: DFQATT, SNEGSKA (reference sequence). The starting material was PBMCs, obtained on the day of the first yellow fever vaccination. This receptor was identified in a man younger than 35 who received the YFV17D yellow fever vaccine. The chain combines TRBV20-1 with TRBJ2-1; 13 bases fit TRBD2. CDR3: CSAGPGLAGYNEQFF. DNA of the CDR3: TGCAGTGCTGGACCGGGACTAGCGGGGTACAATGAGCAGTTCTTC.